This T cell receptor beta chain was found in a study of blood T cell repertoires in COVID-19. Whole-study context: COVID-19 samples from acute and convalescent phases originated in the United States, Italy and Spain. Sample material is recorded as cDNA or gDNA derived from T cells, B-cell-depleted T cells, or PBMCs.

The CDR3 contains 15 residues. With 4 bases clipped from V and 6 bases from J, the junction kept 8 bases outside the gene matches. CDR1 SGHKS and CDR2 YYEKEE come from the germline V gene (reference sequence). Original processing methods: Nucleated cell number was recorded as an estimate derived from reference gene primer amplification. Profiling relied on immunoSEQ multiplex PCR, and the TCRdb table lists in-frame clones only, not all of them. V and J calls and clone size are given by that table; D and trimming were obtained from the DNA. Here the sample spans roughly 220,000 clones, roughly 81% being singletons.

Material for sequencing was peripheral blood. The J gene is TRBJ2-1, the V gene TRBV5-5, with TRBD1 matching 9 bases. The sequence came from a man in his fifties or sixties who had recovered from COVID-19. The CDR3 is CASSIDPGQGNEQFF. The CDR3 bases are TGTGCCAGCAGCATTGATCCGGGACAGGGCAATGAGCAGTTCTTC. Full variable domain (outside the CDR3, taken from reference TRBV5-5 and TRBJ2-1): DAGVTQSPTHLIKTRGQQVTLRCSPISGHKSVSWYQQVLGQGPQFIFQYYEKEERGRGNFPDRFSARQFPNYSSELNVNALLLGDSALYLCASSIDPGQGNEQFFGPGTRLTVL.